This TCR beta chain was captured by sequencing in a study of OX40 agonist ivuxolimab in advanced cancers. Study results and limitations: Specificity for antigen went undetermined in the expanded peripheral T cells. Expanded clones were, on average, more numerous in CD8+ T cells than in CD4+. Nonresponders included some who also had low normalized T-cell clonal expansion.

The repertoire was sequenced with immunoSEQ multiplex PCR; TCRdb's copy has only in-frame clones and lacks some. The repertoire holds around 40,000 clones, with around 87% as singletons. The CDR3 covers 16 residues. V lost 4 bases to trimming and J lost 6 bases, with 20 bases between them. Germline CDR1 is LGHNA and CDR2 is YNFKEQ. To note about this clone: What it binds is not known.

This receptor was taken from an adult with an advanced solid tumor such as melanoma, head and neck, liver or kidney cancer. The chain combines TRBV4-2 with TRBJ2-3; possibly TRBD1 or TRBD2 for D (5 bases each). Source: CD4+ or CD8+ T cells sorted from blood, taken in a trial of the OX40 agonist ivuxolimab. The CDR3 reads CASSRFVQGVGDTQYF. CDR3 nucleotide sequence: TGTGCCAGCAGCCGCTTCGTTCAGGGAGTGGGGGATACGCAGTATTTT.